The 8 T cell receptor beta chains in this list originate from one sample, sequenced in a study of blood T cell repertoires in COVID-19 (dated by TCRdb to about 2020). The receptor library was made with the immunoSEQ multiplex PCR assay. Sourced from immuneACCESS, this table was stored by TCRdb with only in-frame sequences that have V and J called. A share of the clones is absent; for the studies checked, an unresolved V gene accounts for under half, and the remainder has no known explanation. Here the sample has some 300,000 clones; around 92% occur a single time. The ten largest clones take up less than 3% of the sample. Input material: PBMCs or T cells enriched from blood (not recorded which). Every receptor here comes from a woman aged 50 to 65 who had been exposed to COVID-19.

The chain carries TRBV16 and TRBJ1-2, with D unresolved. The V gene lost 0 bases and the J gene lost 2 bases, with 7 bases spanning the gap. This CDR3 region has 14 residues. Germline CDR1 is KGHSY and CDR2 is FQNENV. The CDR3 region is CASSQSRGNYGYTF. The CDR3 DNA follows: TGTGCCAGCAGCCAATCGAGAGGGAACTATGGCTACACCTTC.

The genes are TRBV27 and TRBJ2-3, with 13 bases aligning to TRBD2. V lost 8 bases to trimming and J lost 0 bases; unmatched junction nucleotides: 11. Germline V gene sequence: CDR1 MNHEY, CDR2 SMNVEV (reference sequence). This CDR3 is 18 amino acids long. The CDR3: CASAAGTSGARSTDTQYF. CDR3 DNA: TGTGCCAGCGCTGCCGGGACTAGCGGGGCTAGGAGCACAGATACGCAGTATTTT.

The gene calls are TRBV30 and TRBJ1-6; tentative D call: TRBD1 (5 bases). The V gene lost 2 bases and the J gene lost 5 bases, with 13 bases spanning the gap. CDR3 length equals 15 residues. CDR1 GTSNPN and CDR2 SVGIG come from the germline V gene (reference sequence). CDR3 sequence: CAWSSDSPNNSPLHF. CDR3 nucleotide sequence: TGTGCCTGGAGTTCCGACAGTCCGAATAATTCACCCCTCCACTTT.

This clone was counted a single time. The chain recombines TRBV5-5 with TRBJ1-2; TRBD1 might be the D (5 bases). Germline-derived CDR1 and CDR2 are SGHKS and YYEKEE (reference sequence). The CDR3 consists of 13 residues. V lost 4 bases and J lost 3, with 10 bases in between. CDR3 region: CASSRQLDYGYTF. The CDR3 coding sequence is TGTGCCAGCAGCCGACAGCTCGACTATGGCTACACCTTC.

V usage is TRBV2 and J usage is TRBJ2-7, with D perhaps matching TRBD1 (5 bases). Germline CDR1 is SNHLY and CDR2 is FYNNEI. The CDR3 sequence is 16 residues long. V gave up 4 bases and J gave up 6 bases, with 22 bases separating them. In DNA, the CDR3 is TGTGCCAGCAGTGTCACCGAGCAGGGTAGGTGGCCCGAGCAGTACTTC. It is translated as CASSVTEQGRWPEQYF.

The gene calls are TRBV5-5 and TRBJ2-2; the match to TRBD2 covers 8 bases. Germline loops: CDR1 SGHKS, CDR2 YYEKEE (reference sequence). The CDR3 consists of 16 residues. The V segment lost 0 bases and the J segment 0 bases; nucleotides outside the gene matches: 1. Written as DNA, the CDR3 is TGTGCCAGCAGCTTGGGACTAGCGACGAACACCGGGGAGCTGTTTTTT. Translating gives CASSLGLATNTGELFF.

CDR3 amino acids: CSASEAGGRNEKLFF. In nucleotides, the CDR3 is TGCAGTGCTAGTGAGGCCGGGGGTAGGAATGAAAAACTGTTTTTT. The chain couples TRBV20-1 to TRBJ1-4, with D possibly TRBD1 on 5 matching bases. The CDR3 loop spans 15 amino acids. V was clipped by 3 bases and J by 5 bases, with 16 bases between them. The germline V gene encodes CDR1 DFQATT and CDR2 SNEGSKA (reference sequence).

The CDR3 nucleotides read TGTGCCAGCAGCTTTGACAGGGGGTTGAGAGGCTACACCTTC. It specifies CASSFDRGLRGYTF. The chain is built from TRBV5-4 and TRBJ1-2, with 9 nucleotides matching TRBD1. Germline CDR1 is SGHNT and CDR2 is YYREEE (reference sequence). The CDR3 extends over 14 amino acids. Losses at the gene ends were 2 bases for V and 8 bases for J; bases not matched to a gene: 7.